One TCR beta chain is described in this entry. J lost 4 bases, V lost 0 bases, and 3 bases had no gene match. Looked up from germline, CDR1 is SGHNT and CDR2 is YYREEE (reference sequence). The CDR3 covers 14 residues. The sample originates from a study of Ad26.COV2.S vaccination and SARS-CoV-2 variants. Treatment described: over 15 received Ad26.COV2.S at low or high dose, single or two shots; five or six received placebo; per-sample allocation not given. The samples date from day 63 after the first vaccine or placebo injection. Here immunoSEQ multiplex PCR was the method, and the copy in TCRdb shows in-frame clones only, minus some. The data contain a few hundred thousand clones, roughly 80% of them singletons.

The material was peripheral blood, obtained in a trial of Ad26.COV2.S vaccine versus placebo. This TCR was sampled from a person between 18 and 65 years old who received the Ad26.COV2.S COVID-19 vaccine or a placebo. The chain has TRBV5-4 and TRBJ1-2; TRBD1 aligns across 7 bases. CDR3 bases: TGTGCCAGCAGCTTGGGACAGGGTAGCTATGGCTACACCTTC. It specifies CASSLGQGSYGYTF.